These 4 T cell receptor beta chains originate from one sample sequenced in a study of blood T cell repertoires in COVID-19. Here immunoSEQ multiplex PCR was the method, and the copy in TCRdb shows in-frame clones only, minus some. The sample shows fewer than 65,000 clones, roughly 85% of them seen only once. The sequenced sample was peripheral blood. The receptor source for this set is a human donor in a cohort sampled during active COVID-19.

The V call is TRBV6-5, the J call TRBJ1-3; D remains ambiguous. Trimming removed 6 bases from V and 4 bases from J, with 16 bases in between. The length of the CDR3 is 15 residues. Germline lookup yields CDR1 MNHEY and CDR2 SVGAGI. The CDR3 DNA is TGTGCCAGCAGACCTACGGGGTTAGGGGGAAACACCATATATTTT. As protein: CASRPTGLGGNTIYF.

V gene TRBV7-9 combines with J gene TRBJ2-5, with 11 bases that match TRBD2. The CDR3 spans 13 residues. The V and J ends lost 5 bases and 7 bases, in that order; junction bases with no gene match: 3. CDR1 is SEHNR and CDR2 is FQNEAQ in the germline V gene (reference sequence). The CDR3 here is CASSLTSGGTQYF. CDR3 bases: TGTGCCAGCAGCCTTACTAGCGGGGGGACCCAGTACTTC.

The chain carries TRBV10-3 and TRBJ2-7, with 9 bases aligning to TRBD1. The germline V gene encodes CDR1 ENHRY and CDR2 SYGVKD. The CDR3 has 14 amino acids. Unmatched junction bases numbered 4, after V lost 1 base and J lost 6 bases. Here the CDR3 reads CAISELQGAVEQYF. The CDR3 nucleotides read TGTGCCATCAGTGAGTTACAGGGGGCGGTCGAGCAGTACTTC.

This clone was counted once. The gene calls are TRBV27 and TRBJ2-5; no clear D. Germline V gene data show CDR1 as MNHEY and CDR2 as SMNVEV (reference sequence). Deletions cut 5 bases from V and 7 bases from J, with 14 bases between. The CDR3 runs to 13 residues. CDR3 DNA sequence: TGTGCCAGCAGTCCCAGTCGAAGTGGGACCCAGTACTTC. This codes for CASSPSRSGTQYF.